This T cell receptor beta chain appears in the sequencing data of a study of blood T cell repertoires in COVID-19. Trimming cost V 1 base and J 1 base; bases outside gene matches: 7. This CDR3 has 17 amino acids. CDR1 and CDR2 from the germline V gene are LNHDA and SQIVND (reference sequence). Sequenced by immunoSEQ multiplex PCR; TCRdb stores in-frame clones only, minus some. The table lists 250,000 or so clones, about 89% of them singletons. This receptor was obtained from a middle-aged woman who had recovered from COVID-19. Sequences were obtained from peripheral blood. The chain joins TRBV19 to TRBJ1-5; 7 nucleotides agree with TRBD1. CDR3 residues: CASSIGEGAGSNQPQHF. In DNA, the CDR3 is TGTGCCAGTAGTATAGGAGAGGGGGCGGGAAGCAATCAGCCCCAGCATTTT.